A selection of T cell receptor beta chains follows, all from one sample in a study of cytomegalovirus exposure and HLA in healthy donors. The table came from immunoSEQ multiplex PCR; TCRdb's copy has only in-frame clones and leaves some out. The table lists over 65,000 clones, roughly 80% of them singletons. The specimen sequenced was PBMCs. These receptors originate from a woman aged 40 to 50 in good health and CMV-seropositive. Each CDR3 is given with its conserved first and last residue. Each record gives: V gene, clone size, D gene, J gene, CDR3 protein, CDR3 DNA. D genes are given only for firm matches. Only part of the rows carry a size: once, few, many, or a class if the clone is expanded.

>TRBV7-2|NA|TRBD2|TRBJ2-5
CASSLPRDSGAETQYF
TGTGCCAGCAGCTTACCCCGGGATAGCGGGGCGGAGACCCAGTACTTC
>TRBV19|NA|TRBD1|TRBJ1-2
CASSIGTGYGGYTF
TGTGCCAGTAGTATTGGGACAGGGTATGGTGGCTACACCTTC
>TRBV4-1|NA|NA|TRBJ1-1
CASSQGTKPTAGPQRTEAFF
TGCGCCAGCAGCCAAGGTACCAAACCTACGGCAGGGCCTCAGCGCACTGAAGCTTTCTTT
>TRBV19|NA|TRBD2|TRBJ2-1
CASSIVGGRAGNEQFF
TGTGCCAGTAGTATAGTGGGCGGGAGGGCCGGTAATGAGCAGTTCTTC
>TRBV27|NA|NA|TRBJ1-1
CASTLKAGVTEAFF
TGTGCCAGTACTCTAAAGGCTGGAGTGACTGAAGCTTTCTTT
>TRBV11-2|NA|TRBD2|TRBJ2-1
CASSFPGGYNEQFF
TGTGCCAGCAGCTTCCCGGGAGGCTACAATGAGCAGTTCTTC
>TRBV2|NA|NA|TRBJ2-7
CASSEPGGQYF
TGTGCCAGCAGTGAACCCGGGGGGCAGTACTTC
>TRBV7-9|NA|NA|TRBJ2-7
CASSPTPDSYEQYF
TGTGCCAGCAGCCCTACGCCTGACAGCTACGAGCAGTACTTC
>TRBV4-2|once|NA|TRBJ2-7
CASSQVWDKDYEQYF
TGTGCCAGCAGCCAAGTCTGGGACAAGGACTACGAGCAGTACTTC
>TRBV30|NA|TRBD2|TRBJ2-7
CAWTPRGAYEQYF
TGTGCCTGGACACCCCGGGGGGCCTACGAGCAGTACTTC
>TRBV4-2|few|NA|TRBJ2-7
CASSREGGYEQYF
TGTGCCAGCAGCCGAGAGGGGGGGTACGAGCAGTACTTC
>TRBV15|NA|NA|TRBJ2-1
CATSRTQDPSYNEQFF
TGTGCCACCAGCAGAACACAGGACCCCTCCTACAATGAGCAGTTCTTC
>TRBV12-5|NA|NA|TRBJ2-3
CASGLKILGTQYF
TGTGCTAGTGGTTTGAAGATTCTCGGGACTCAGTATTTT
>TRBV6-5|NA|NA|TRBJ1-2
CAISQGLGYGYTF
TGTGCCATTTCGCAGGGGTTGGGCTATGGCTACACCTTC
>TRBV7-2|NA|TRBD2|TRBJ2-1
CASSLDIAGGNEQFF
TGTGCCAGCAGCTTAGATATAGCGGGAGGCAATGAGCAGTTCTTC
>TRBV9|NA|TRBD1|TRBJ2-7
CASSASQGVTYEQYF
TGTGCCAGCAGCGCCTCACAGGGGGTAACCTACGAGCAGTACTTC
>TRBV7-2|NA|NA|TRBJ2-1
CASSLALKHNEQFF
TGTGCCAGCAGCTTAGCATTGAAGCACAATGAGCAGTTCTTC
>TRBV9|NA|NA|TRBJ2-7
CASSPSGLSYEQYF
TGTGCCAGCAGCCCATCGGGACTGAGCTACGAGCAGTACTTC
>TRBV7-6|NA|NA|TRBJ2-1
CASSLTLPGAVFSYNEQFF
TGTGCCAGCAGCCTGACCCTACCGGGAGCCGTCTTCTCCTACAATGAGCAGTTCTTC
>TRBV7-8|NA|TRBD2|TRBJ2-1
CASRQGLAQNNEQFF
TGTGCCAGCAGACAGGGACTAGCGCAAAACAATGAGCAGTTCTTC
>TRBV2|NA|NA|TRBJ1-2
CASSVQGLIYGYTF
TGTGCCAGCAGTGTTCAGGGCTTGATCTATGGCTACACCTTC
>TRBV29-1|few|TRBD2|TRBJ2-4
CSVAGGGRLQNIQYF
TGCAGCGTTGCCGGGGGGGGGCGGCTCCAAAACATTCAGTACTTC
>TRBV7-2|NA|TRBD2|TRBJ2-6
CASSLVMERGSGANVLTF
TGTGCCAGCAGCTTAGTAATGGAGCGGGGCTCTGGGGCCAACGTCCTGACTTTC
>TRBV7-9|NA|TRBD2|TRBJ2-3
CASSSGGSGVKTDTQYF
TGTGCCAGCAGCTCGGGGGGGAGCGGGGTAAAAACAGATACGCAGTATTTT
>TRBV5-6|NA|NA|TRBJ1-6
CASSPTGTSNSPLHF
TGTGCCAGCAGCCCCACCGGGACTAGCAATTCACCCCTCCACTTT
>TRBV4-3|once|TRBD2|TRBJ2-1
CASSPSASGSYNEQFF
TGCGCCAGCAGTCCCTCGGCTAGCGGATCCTACAATGAGCAGTTCTTC
>TRBV5-4|NA|TRBD1|TRBJ1-6
CASSLEGGVSPLHF
TGTGCCAGCAGCTTGGAAGGGGGCGTTTCACCCCTCCACTTT
>TRBV12-5|NA|NA|TRBJ2-2
CASGLVAGRTGELFF
TGTGCTAGTGGTTTGGTCGCGGGGCGGACCGGGGAGCTGTTTTTT
>TRBV7-9|NA|NA|TRBJ1-1
CASTPGLGEAFF
TGTGCCAGCACCCCAGGATTAGGTGAAGCTTTCTTT
>TRBV27|NA|TRBD1|TRBJ1-6
CASSLRQGHNSPLHF
TGTGCCAGCAGTTTAAGACAGGGGCATAATTCACCCCTCCACTTT
>TRBV9|NA|NA|TRBJ2-3
CASSVASGSADTQYF
TGTGCCAGCAGCGTAGCGTCGGGGTCGGCAGATACGCAGTATTTT